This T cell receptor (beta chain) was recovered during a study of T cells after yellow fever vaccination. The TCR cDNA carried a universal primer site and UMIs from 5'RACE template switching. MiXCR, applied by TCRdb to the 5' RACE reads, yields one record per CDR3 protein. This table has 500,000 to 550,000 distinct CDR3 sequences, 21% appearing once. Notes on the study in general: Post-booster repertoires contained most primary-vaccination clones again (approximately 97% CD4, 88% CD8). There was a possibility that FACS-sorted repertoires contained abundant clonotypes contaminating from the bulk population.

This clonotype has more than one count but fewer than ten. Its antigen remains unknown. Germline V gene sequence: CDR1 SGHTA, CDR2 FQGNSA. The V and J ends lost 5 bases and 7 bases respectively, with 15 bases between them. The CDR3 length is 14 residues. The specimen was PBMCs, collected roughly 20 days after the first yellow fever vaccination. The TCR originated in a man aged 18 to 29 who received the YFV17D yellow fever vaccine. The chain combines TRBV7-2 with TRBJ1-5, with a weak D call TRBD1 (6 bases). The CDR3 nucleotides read TGTGCCAGCAGCGCCCGGGGGGGGCTCCAGCCCCAGCATTTT. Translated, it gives CASSARGGLQPQHF.